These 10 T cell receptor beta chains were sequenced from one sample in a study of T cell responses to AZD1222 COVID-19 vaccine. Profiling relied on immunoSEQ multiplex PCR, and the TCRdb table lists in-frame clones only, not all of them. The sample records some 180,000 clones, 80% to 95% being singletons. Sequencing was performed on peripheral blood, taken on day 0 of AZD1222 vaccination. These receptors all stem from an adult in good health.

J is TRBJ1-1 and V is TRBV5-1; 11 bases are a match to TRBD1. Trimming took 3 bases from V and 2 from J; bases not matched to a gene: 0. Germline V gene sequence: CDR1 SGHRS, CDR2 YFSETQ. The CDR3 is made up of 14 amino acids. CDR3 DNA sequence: TGCGCCAGCAGCTGGACAGGGGGCAACACTGAAGCTTTCTTT. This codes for CASSWTGGNTEAFF. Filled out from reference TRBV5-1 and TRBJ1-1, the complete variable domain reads KAGVTQTPRYLIKTRGQQVTLSCSPISGHRSVSWYQQTPGQGLQFLFEYFSETQRNKGNFPGRFSGRQFSNSRSEMNVSTLELGDSALYLCASSWTGGNTEAFFGQGTRLTVV.

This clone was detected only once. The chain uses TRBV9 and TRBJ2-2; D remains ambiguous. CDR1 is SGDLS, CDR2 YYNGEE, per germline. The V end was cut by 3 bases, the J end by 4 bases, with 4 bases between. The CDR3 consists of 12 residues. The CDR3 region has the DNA TGTGCCAGCAGCGCCTTCACCGGGGAGCTGTTTTTT. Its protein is CASSAFTGELFF.

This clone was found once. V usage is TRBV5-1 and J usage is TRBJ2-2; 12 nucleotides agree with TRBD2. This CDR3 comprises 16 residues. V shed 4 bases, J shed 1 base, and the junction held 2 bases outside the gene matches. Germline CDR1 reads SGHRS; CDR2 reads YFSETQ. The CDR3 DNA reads TGCGCCAGCAGCATACTAGCGGGGGGGAACACCGGGGAGCTGTTTTTT. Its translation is CASSILAGGNTGELFF.

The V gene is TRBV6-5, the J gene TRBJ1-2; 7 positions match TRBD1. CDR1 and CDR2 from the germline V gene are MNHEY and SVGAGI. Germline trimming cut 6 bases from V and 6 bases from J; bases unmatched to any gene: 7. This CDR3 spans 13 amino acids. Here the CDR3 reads CASRIRQGHGYTF. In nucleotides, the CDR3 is TGTGCCAGCAGGATCCGACAGGGCCATGGCTACACCTTC.

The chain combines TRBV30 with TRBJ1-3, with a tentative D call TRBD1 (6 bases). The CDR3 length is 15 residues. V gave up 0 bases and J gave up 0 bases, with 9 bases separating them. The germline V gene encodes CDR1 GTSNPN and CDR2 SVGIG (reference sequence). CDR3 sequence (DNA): TGTGCCTGGAGTGTCGGACAGAGCTCTGGAAACACCATATATTTT. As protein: CAWSVGQSSGNTIYF.

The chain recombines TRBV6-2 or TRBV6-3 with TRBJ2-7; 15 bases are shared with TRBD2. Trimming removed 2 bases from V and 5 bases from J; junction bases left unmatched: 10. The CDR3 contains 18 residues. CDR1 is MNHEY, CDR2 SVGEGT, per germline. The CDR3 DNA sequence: TGTGCCAGCAGTTACCGCGGACTAGCGGGAGGGCCGGGGAACGAGCAGTACTTC. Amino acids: CASSYRGLAGGPGNEQYF.

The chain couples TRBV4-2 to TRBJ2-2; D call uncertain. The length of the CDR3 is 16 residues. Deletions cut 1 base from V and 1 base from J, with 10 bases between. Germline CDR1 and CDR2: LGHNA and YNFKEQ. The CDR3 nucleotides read TGTGCCAGCAGCCAAGGTCCGCTGGGGAACACCGGGGAGCTGTTTTTT. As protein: CASSQGPLGNTGELFF.

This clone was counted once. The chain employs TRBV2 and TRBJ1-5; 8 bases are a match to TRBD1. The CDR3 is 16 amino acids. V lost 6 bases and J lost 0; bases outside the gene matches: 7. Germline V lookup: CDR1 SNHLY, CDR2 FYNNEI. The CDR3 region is CASSGQGPYSNQPQHF. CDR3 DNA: TGTGCCAGCAGCGGACAGGGACCCTATAGCAATCAGCCCCAGCATTTT.

The CDR3 here is CASSQDRGLAGGTDTQYF. The CDR3 coding sequence is TGCGCCAGCAGCCAAGATCGGGGACTAGCGGGAGGCACAGATACGCAGTATTTT. The J gene is TRBJ2-3, the V gene TRBV4-1; 14 bases are shared with TRBD2. Germline V gives CDR1 MGHRA, CDR2 YSYEKL. V was pared by 0 bases and J by 1 base, with 3 bases of the junction left unmatched. This CDR3 is built from 18 residues.

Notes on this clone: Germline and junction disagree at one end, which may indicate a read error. CDR3 nucleotides: TGTGCTAGCAGCCTGGGACTAGCGGGAGGGCCTTACCAAGAGACCCAGTACTTC. It encodes CASSLGLAGGPYQETQYF. The genes are TRBV7-7 and TRBJ2-5, with 16 bases lining up with TRBD2. From germline, CDR1 is SSHAT and CDR2 FNYEAQ (reference sequence). The CDR3 contains 18 residues.